These T cell receptor beta chains were read from a single sample in a study of blood T cell repertoires in COVID-19. Libraries were prepared by immunoSEQ multiplex PCR; TCRdb keeps only in-frame clonotypes and omits some of them. The sample includes about 230,000 clones, roughly 85% of them seen just once. Sequenced: peripheral blood. The receptor set was obtained from a man aged 50 to 59 with COVID-19, enrolled during active disease. CDR3s include the opening cysteine and the closing phenylalanine or tryptophan. The D gene is left open where the match is weak. Size values are once, few and many counts, or a class for expanded clones, and some rows have none.

V: TRBV3-1/TRBV3-2
size: .
J: TRBJ2-7
D: .
DNA: TGTGCCAGCAGCCTCACCTTCGACAGACTGAGCTCCTACGAGCAGTACTTC
CDR3: CASSLTFDRLSSYEQYF

V: TRBV24-1
size: .
J: TRBJ2-7
D: .
DNA: TGTGCCACCAGTGAGACCGGGACAAGTGGTGAGCAGTACTTC
CDR3: CATSETGTSGEQYF

V: TRBV4-1
size: .
J: TRBJ2-7
D: TRBD1
DNA: TGCGCCAGCAGCCAAGAACCGACAGGGTCCTCCTACGAGCAGTACTTC
CDR3: CASSQEPTGSSYEQYF

V: TRBV5-5
size: .
J: TRBJ2-7
D: TRBD1
DNA: TGTGCCAGCAGCTTGGGACAGGGTATCTACGAGCAGTACTTC
CDR3: CASSLGQGIYEQYF

V: TRBV18
size: .
J: TRBJ1-5
D: TRBD1
DNA: TGTGCCAGCTCCATCGGACAGGGAGGACAGCCCCAGCATTTT
CDR3: CASSIGQGGQPQHF

V: TRBV29-1
size: once
J: TRBJ1-2
D: .
DNA: TGCAGCGTTGAATTGGGCAGCCAGAAAAACGGCTACACCTTC
CDR3: CSVELGSQKNGYTF

V: TRBV11-2
size: .
J: TRBJ2-2
D: .
DNA: TGTGCCAGCAAACCACCGGGACTCCAAAGGAAGAACACCGGGGAGCTGTTTTTT
CDR3: CASKPPGLQRKNTGELFF

V: TRBV19
size: .
J: TRBJ2-5
D: TRBD1
DNA: TGTGCCAGTAGTAGGATGACAGGGGACAGGGAGACCCAGTACTTC
CDR3: CASSRMTGDRETQYF

V: TRBV9
size: .
J: TRBJ2-3
D: .
DNA: TGTGCCAGCAGCGTAGCAAGCACAGATACGCAGTATTTT
CDR3: CASSVASTDTQYF

V: TRBV2
size: .
J: TRBJ2-4
D: .
DNA: TGTGCCAGCAGTCCTTTGGGGGGGGGCCTGGAAAACATTCAGTACTTC
CDR3: CASSPLGGGLENIQYF

V: TRBV11-2
size: .
J: TRBJ1-1
D: .
DNA: TGTGCCAGCAGCTTGAGGGCACAGATAGGTGAAGCTTTCTTT
CDR3: CASSLRAQIGEAFF

V: TRBV7-9
size: few
J: TRBJ2-7
D: .
DNA: TGTGCCAGCAGCCGGGGGGCCCTCTATAAACGTCAGTACTTC
CDR3: CASSRGALYKRQYF

V: TRBV21-1
size: .
J: TRBJ2-5
D: .
DNA: TGTGCCAGCAGCACCCAGGGGGTCAAACCTATAGAGACCCAGTACTTC
CDR3: CASSTQGVKPIETQYF

V: TRBV5-1
size: .
J: TRBJ2-1
D: .
DNA: TGCGCCAGCAGCTTGGTCCTGGGGGCCGCCTACAATGAGCAGTTCTTC
CDR3: CASSLVLGAAYNEQFF

V: TRBV21-1
size: .
J: TRBJ2-5
D: .
DNA: TGTGCCAGCAGCAAAGTGTACCCGGGCGGGGGGATAGAGACCCAGTACTTC
CDR3: CASSKVYPGGGIETQYF

V: TRBV6-5
size: .
J: TRBJ2-1
D: TRBD1
DNA: TGTGCCAGCAGTTACAGGGACAGGGCCTACAATGAGCAGTTCTTC
CDR3: CASSYRDRAYNEQFF

V: TRBV2
size: .
J: TRBJ2-7
D: TRBD1
DNA: TGTGCCAGCAGCGATACGTTCCAGGGGGCTCCCTACGAGCAGTACTTC
CDR3: CASSDTFQGAPYEQYF

V: TRBV19
size: .
J: TRBJ1-5
D: .
DNA: TGTGCCAGTAGTTACAGGGTCGATCAGCCCCAGCATTTT
CDR3: CASSYRVDQPQHF

V: TRBV28
size: .
J: TRBJ1-2
D: TRBD1
DNA: TGTGCCAGCAGTTTCGGGACAGTCTATGGCTACACCTTC
CDR3: CASSFGTVYGYTF

V: TRBV7-2
size: .
J: TRBJ2-5
D: TRBD2
DNA: TGTGCCAGCAGCCTAAGGACTAGGAGGGAGACCCAGTACTTC
CDR3: CASSLRTRRETQYF

V: TRBV6-5
size: once
J: TRBJ1-2
D: .
DNA: TGTGCCAGCAGTTACTCGAGGGGGAACTATGGCTACACCTTC
CDR3: CASSYSRGNYGYTF

V: TRBV5-4
size: .
J: TRBJ2-3
D: .
DNA: TGTGCCAGCAAGGCACAGCTCACAGATACGCAGTATTTT
CDR3: CASKAQLTDTQYF

V: TRBV28
size: .
J: TRBJ1-6
D: TRBD1
DNA: TGTGCCAGCAGGAGGGACAGGGATTCCCAACGCCTCCACTTT
CDR3: CASRRDRDSQRLHF

V: TRBV6-5
size: .
J: TRBJ1-1
D: .
DNA: TGTGCCAGCAGTTACTTAGGGGACACTGAAGCTTTCTTT
CDR3: CASSYLGDTEAFF

V: TRBV28
size: .
J: TRBJ2-3
D: TRBD2
DNA: TGTGCCAGCAGTTTAAACTTAGCTAGCGGGGGGGCGGATACGCAGTATTTT
CDR3: CASSLNLASGGADTQYF

V: TRBV3-1/TRBV3-2
size: .
J: TRBJ2-5
D: TRBD2
DNA: TGTGCCAGCAGTTCATTTAAAACCTTAGCGGGGGGTCTAGAGACCCAGTACTTC
CDR3: CASSSFKTLAGGLETQYF

V: TRBV28
size: .
J: TRBJ2-5
D: TRBD2
DNA: TGTGCCAGCAGTTTGGCGGGGGGAAAGGAGACCCAGTACTTC
CDR3: CASSLAGGKETQYF

V: TRBV11-3
size: once
J: TRBJ2-1
D: TRBD2
DNA: TGTGCCAGCAGCGAAAATAGCGGGGGGCCCCACAATGAGCAGTTCTTC
CDR3: CASSENSGGPHNEQFF

V: TRBV2
size: .
J: TRBJ2-7
D: .
DNA: TGTGCCAGCGGAGTTAGCTACGAGCAGTACTTC
CDR3: CASGVSYEQYF

V: TRBV6-5
size: .
J: TRBJ2-5
D: TRBD1
DNA: TGTGCCAGCGGGGACAGGGCCCAACTTGGGGAGACCCAGTACTTC
CDR3: CASGDRAQLGETQYF

V: TRBV24-1
size: .
J: TRBJ2-5
D: TRBD1
DNA: TGTGCCACCAGTGATCGGGACAGAATGGAGACCCAGTACTTC
CDR3: CATSDRDRMETQYF

V: TRBV18
size: .
J: TRBJ1-6
D: .
DNA: TGTGCCAGCTCACCACGGCTGTCTTCACCCCTCCACTTT
CDR3: CASSPRLSSPLHF

V: TRBV7-9
size: .
J: TRBJ2-3
D: .
DNA: TGTGCCAGCAGCTCCGATTACAGGGGGGGCAGAAATACGCAGTATTTT
CDR3: CASSSDYRGGRNTQYF

V: TRBV6-2/TRBV6-3
size: .
J: TRBJ1-1
D: .
DNA: TGTGCCAGCGGCCCCAGTACCCGAAACACTGAAGCTTTCTTT
CDR3: CASGPSTRNTEAFF

V: TRBV7-8
size: once
J: TRBJ2-5
D: TRBD1
DNA: TGTGCCAGCAGCGTAACCGGGACAGGGGACGAGACCCAGTACTTC
CDR3: CASSVTGTGDETQYF

V: TRBV10-2
size: once
J: TRBJ1-4
D: TRBD1
DNA: TGCGCCAGCAGTGAGTCGAACAGGGGACTGTTTTTT
CDR3: CASSESNRGLFF

V: TRBV18
size: .
J: TRBJ2-1
D: TRBD1
DNA: TGTGCCAGCTCACCACCGGCAGGGGGCGGTGAGCAGTTCTTC
CDR3: CASSPPAGGGEQFF

V: TRBV5-4
size: few
J: TRBJ1-6
D: TRBD1
DNA: TGTGCCAGCAGCCAGGACAGGGGGGGATCACCCCTCCACTTT
CDR3: CASSQDRGGSPLHF

V: TRBV6-1
size: .
J: TRBJ2-7
D: TRBD1
DNA: TGTGCCAGCAGTGAAGAAAGGGGGCAATTCTACGAGCAGTACTTC
CDR3: CASSEERGQFYEQYF

V: TRBV19
size: .
J: TRBJ1-2
D: TRBD1
DNA: TGTGCCAGTAGGGTGGGACAGGGGAATGGCTACACCTTC
CDR3: CASRVGQGNGYTF

V: TRBV2
size: .
J: TRBJ2-3
D: .
DNA: TGTGCCAGCAGTGAGCGGGCCGGAGATACGCAGTATTTT
CDR3: CASSERAGDTQYF

V: TRBV6-5
size: .
J: TRBJ1-3
D: .
DNA: TGTGCCAGCAGCACAGGGAGCTCTGGAAACACCATATATTTT
CDR3: CASSTGSSGNTIYF

V: TRBV12-5
size: .
J: TRBJ2-3
D: .
DNA: TGTGCTAGTGGCCGCCCAGACACCACCCCCGGCACAGATACGCAGTATTTT
CDR3: CASGRPDTTPGTDTQYF

V: TRBV7-9
size: .
J: TRBJ1-3
D: .
DNA: TGTGCCAGCAGCTTAGCGGGTGGAGCGGGAAACACCATATATTTT
CDR3: CASSLAGGAGNTIYF

V: TRBV19
size: .
J: TRBJ1-5
D: .
DNA: TGTGCCAGTAGTATAAGCCCGACAGTGGTTCAGCCCCAGCATTTT
CDR3: CASSISPTVVQPQHF

V: TRBV28
size: .
J: TRBJ1-4
D: .
DNA: TGTGCCAGCAGTTTATGGTCGCGGGGTTCAGGGATAGAAAAACTGTTTTTT
CDR3: CASSLWSRGSGIEKLFF

V: TRBV4-3
size: .
J: TRBJ2-3
D: TRBD2
DNA: TGCGCCAGCAGCCAAGATCCCGGGGGGGCGGCAGATACGCAGTATTTT
CDR3: CASSQDPGGAADTQYF

V: TRBV12-3/TRBV12-4
size: few
J: TRBJ1-4
D: .
DNA: TGTGCCAGCATCGCGAACAGGGTTGGCGAACTGTTTTTT
CDR3: CASIANRVGELFF

V: TRBV14
size: .
J: TRBJ2-7
D: .
DNA: TGTGCCAGCAGCTCGGGATGGCACTACGAGCAGTACTTC
CDR3: CASSSGWHYEQYF

V: TRBV7-2
size: .
J: TRBJ2-2
D: TRBD1
DNA: TGTGCCAGCAGCTTCCGGGACAGGGGGAGCGGGGAGCTGTTTTTT
CDR3: CASSFRDRGSGELFF

V: TRBV28
size: .
J: TRBJ2-5
D: .
DNA: TGTGCCAGCAGTTCAGCCTTGGGCAGACAAGAGACCCAGTACTTC
CDR3: CASSSALGRQETQYF

V: TRBV5-1
size: .
J: TRBJ2-3
D: .
DNA: TGCGCCAGCAGCTCGAAAAGTCGGTATTTAACTAGCACAGATACGCAGTATTTT
CDR3: CASSSKSRYLTSTDTQYF

V: TRBV4-1
size: few
J: TRBJ2-5
D: TRBD2
DNA: TGCGCCAGCAGCCAAGGGATCGGGGGGCAAGAGACCCAGTACTTC
CDR3: CASSQGIGGQETQYF

V: TRBV5-1
size: .
J: TRBJ2-3
D: TRBD2
DNA: TGCGCCAGCAGCTGGCGGGGGGACGGCACAGATACGCAGTATTTT
CDR3: CASSWRGDGTDTQYF

V: TRBV18
size: .
J: TRBJ1-4
D: .
DNA: TGTGCCAGCAGAAAGGAGTTGTCAGGGGATGAAAAACTGTTTTTT
CDR3: CASRKELSGDEKLFF

V: TRBV5-6
size: .
J: TRBJ2-5
D: .
DNA: TGTGCCAGCAGCTTATTTAAACAGATGGGTCGGGGGCAAGAGACCCAGTACTTC
CDR3: CASSLFKQMGRGQETQYF

V: TRBV7-9
size: .
J: TRBJ2-7
D: TRBD1
DNA: TGTGCCAGCAGCTACCCGGGACAGGGAAGCCACGAGCAGTACTTC
CDR3: CASSYPGQGSHEQYF

V: TRBV28
size: .
J: TRBJ1-4
D: .
DNA: TGTGCCAGCAGGTTACAGGGAAGTAATGAAAAACTGTTTTTT
CDR3: CASRLQGSNEKLFF

V: TRBV7-9
size: .
J: TRBJ1-4
D: TRBD1
DNA: TGTGCCAGCAGCTTAGGCCGGGACAGAAATGAAAAACTGTTTTTT
CDR3: CASSLGRDRNEKLFF

V: TRBV5-6
size: few
J: TRBJ1-6
D: .
DNA: TGTGCCAGCAGCTTGGTATCCAATTCACCCCTCCACTTT
CDR3: CASSLVSNSPLHF